This T cell receptor (beta chain) stems from a study of shared clonotypes between healthy human individuals. V trimming: 5 bases; J trimming: 2 bases; junction bases outside the gene matches: 4. The CDR3 spans 14 residues. Germline-derived CDR1 and CDR2 are MNHEY and SMNVEV (reference sequence). Study-level points and caveats: The four-donor shared clonotypes exceeded non-shared clonotypes in generation probability, with non-shared ones scoring lower.

Around 200 ng DNA, approximately 30,000 T cell genomes, went into each sorted-subset replicate PCR. Data came from immunoSEQ multiplex PCR; TCRdb stores just in-frame clones and leaves some out. The sample includes approximately 97,000 clones, 67% of them seen just once. The study drew all its donors from Caucasian adults living in Nashville, Tennessee. CD45RO+ cells went into CD8 memory alongside CCR7-negative CD45RA+ TemRA cells. A remark on this clone: Its target is unknown.

This rearrangement joins TRBV27 to TRBJ2-7; TRBD1 agrees at 9 bases. The source of this sequence is a man between 25 and 39 years old in good health. Sequenced input: memory CD8+ T cells sorted from blood. Subset meaning: CD45RO+ cells pooled with CCR7-negative TemRA cells. The CDR3 is CASSNRQGAYEQYF. DNA for the CDR3: TGTGCCAGCAGTAACCGACAGGGGGCCTACGAGCAGTACTTC.